This TCR beta chain was found in a study of CD8 T cells in ankylosing spondylitis. Study-wide results and limits: A TCR beta motif of 7 to 9 highly homologous variants seemed to mark ankylosing spondylitis blood. Clones linked to disease were reported to show significant enrichment in matched ankylosing spondylitis synovial fluid.

As concerns this clonotype: Its antigen is not identified.

V was shortened by 2 bases and J by 8 bases, with 16 bases between the two germline ends. This CDR3 comprises 15 residues. Germline CDR1 and CDR2: MDHEN and SYDVKM. Researchers built TCR beta libraries using quantitative 5'-RACE with molecular barcodes. MiXCR, run by TCRdb on the 5' RACE reads, gives a single entry per CDR3 protein. The sample consists of approximately 250,000 distinct CDR3 sequences, about 30% of them appearing once. This receptor was taken from a male donor with ankylosing spondylitis or in good health (not recorded which). The chain couples TRBV28 to TRBJ2-1; TRBD2 is a possible D gene (7 bases). Input material: blood, either unsorted or a sorted T cell fraction (not recorded which). The CDR3 nucleotides are TGTGCCAGCAGTTTAGTGGCGGGGGCATTCGATGAGCAGTTCTTC. Translating it yields CASSLVAGAFDEQFF.